The rows below give T cell receptor beta chains drawn from one sample of a study of blood T cell repertoires in COVID-19. Sequencing used immunoSEQ multiplex PCR; TCRdb keeps in-frame clones, though not all of them. The sample carries 100,000 to 150,000 clones, around 81% recorded once. The sample taken for sequencing was peripheral blood. These TCRs come from a man between 60 and 70 years old with acute or convalescent COVID-19. The CDR3 runs from the conserved cysteine through the conserved F or W. Each record gives: clone size, J gene, D gene, V gene, CDR3 DNA, CDR3 protein. A D gene is named only where the DNA matches it firmly. The size field is filled for only some rows; it gives once, few, many or a size class.

>NA|TRBJ1-2|NA|TRBV28
TGTGCCAGCAGTTCTAGGGGTGGCTACACCTTC
CASSSRGGYTF
>NA|TRBJ2-1|TRBD2|TRBV15
TGTGCCACCAGCCCTGAACCGGGACTAGCGGGAGCGGGTAACAATGAGCAGTTCTTC
CATSPEPGLAGAGNNEQFF
>few|TRBJ2-5|NA|TRBV5-4
TGTGCCAGCAGCTTGTACCGCGGGGACGAGAGGGAGACCCAGTACTTC
CASSLYRGDERETQYF
>NA|TRBJ1-3|NA|TRBV28
TGTGCCAGCAGTCCCCCCTGGGCCACCATCTCTGGAAACACCATATATTTT
CASSPPWATISGNTIYF
>NA|TRBJ1-1|NA|TRBV19
TGTGCCAGTAGCATCAGGGTGGCCACTGAAGCTTTCTTT
CASSIRVATEAFF
>NA|TRBJ2-7|TRBD1|TRBV28
TGTGCCAGCGGGTTGGGGACAGGGAAGTACGAGCAGTACTTC
CASGLGTGKYEQYF
>once|TRBJ2-1|TRBD2|TRBV11-1
TGTGCCAGCAGCCAGGGACTAGCGCCTAGGTACAATGAGCAGTTCTTC
CASSQGLAPRYNEQFF
>NA|TRBJ1-1|TRBD1|TRBV28
TGTGCCAGCAGTCCCCTAGGGGGCGCGGTCACTGAAGCTTTCTTT
CASSPLGGAVTEAFF
>NA|TRBJ1-5|NA|TRBV3-1/TRBV3-2
TGTGCCAGCAGCCAATCAACAGCCGGTCTAATCCATTTT
CASSQSTAGLIHF
>once|TRBJ1-2|TRBD1|TRBV27
TGTGCCAGCAGTCCCCGACAGGGCTCGAGGGGCTACACCTTC
CASSPRQGSRGYTF
>NA|TRBJ2-1|NA|TRBV18
TGTGCCAGCTCATTCACAGGGACCTTCGGGGAGCAGTTCTTC
CASSFTGTFGEQFF
>NA|TRBJ1-6|NA|TRBV19
TGTGCCAGTGGACTAACTAATTCACCCCTCCACTTT
CASGLTNSPLHF
>NA|TRBJ1-5|NA|TRBV5-6
TGTGCCAGCAGCTTCTTCGGGCAGGGTGATCAGCCCCAGCATTTT
CASSFFGQGDQPQHF
>NA|TRBJ2-3|NA|TRBV29-1
TGCAGCGTTGAAGATTGGGAGTGGGATACGCAGTATTTT
CSVEDWEWDTQYF
>once|TRBJ1-2|TRBD1|TRBV6-5
TGTGCCAGCAGGGCGACAGGGACGGATGGCTACACCTTC
CASRATGTDGYTF
>NA|TRBJ2-2|NA|TRBV18
TGTGCCAGCTTTCGACAGCGGGCGAACTTGAACACCGGGGAGCTGTTTTTT
CASFRQRANLNTGELFF
>NA|TRBJ2-3|TRBD2|TRBV10-3
TGTGCCATCAGTAGATCTATAGCGGGAGGCTTCACAGATACGCAGTATTTT
CAISRSIAGGFTDTQYF
>once|TRBJ2-3|TRBD2|TRBV11-2
TGTGCCAGCAGCGCCAGACTAGCGGGGCGCACAGATACGCAGTATTTT
CASSARLAGRTDTQYF
>NA|TRBJ2-2|TRBD2|TRBV18
TGTGCCAGCTCATTCGTAGCGGGAGCCACCGGGGAGCTGTTTTTT
CASSFVAGATGELFF
>NA|TRBJ2-7|TRBD1|TRBV10-1
TGCGCCAGCCACGCTTTTCCCGGGACAGTGACAGCCTACGAGCAGTACTTC
CASHAFPGTVTAYEQYF
>once|TRBJ1-5|NA|TRBV28
TGTGCCAGCAGTCGTACAGGGTCGGGCAATCAGCCCCAGCATTTT
CASSRTGSGNQPQHF
>once|TRBJ1-6|TRBD1|TRBV28
TGTGCCAGCAGTTTTCAGGGGGGATCACCCCTCCACTTT
CASSFQGGSPLHF
>NA|TRBJ2-7|TRBD1|TRBV5-4
TGTGCCAGCAGCTTTGGGGGACAGCGAGCCTACGAGCAGTACTTC
CASSFGGQRAYEQYF
>NA|TRBJ2-2|NA|TRBV11-2
TGTGCCAGCAGCAAGGGGGCGAACACCGGGGAGCTGTTTTTT
CASSKGANTGELFF
>NA|TRBJ2-3|TRBD2|TRBV5-1
TGCGCCAGCAGCTTGTCTAGCGGGATAGCAGATACGCAGTATTTT
CASSLSSGIADTQYF
>once|TRBJ2-7|TRBD1|TRBV28
TGTGCCAGCAGTACGGGACAGGGATTCTCCTACGAGCAGTACTTC
CASSTGQGFSYEQYF
>NA|TRBJ1-1|NA|TRBV19
TGTGCCAGTAGTATCCGGACAGACGTGAGGATCGCTTTCTTT
CASSIRTDVRIAFF
>NA|TRBJ2-7|TRBD2|TRBV5-4
TGTGCCAGCAGCTCTTATAGCGGGAGAAACGGCGAGCAGTACTTC
CASSSYSGRNGEQYF
>NA|TRBJ2-2|NA|TRBV24-1
TGTGCCACCAGTGATCCTAAATTGGGACATGCGGCCGGGGAGCTGTTTTTT
CATSDPKLGHAAGELFF
>NA|TRBJ2-1|TRBD1|TRBV3-1/TRBV3-2
TGTGCCAGCAGCCATGCGGACGTTCGACAGGGATTTGAGCAGTTCTTC
CASSHADVRQGFEQFF
>NA|TRBJ1-2|NA|TRBV6-1
TGTGCCAGCAGTGAAAATCCTGGCGGGTACTATGGCTACACCTTC
CASSENPGGYYGYTF
>NA|TRBJ1-2|TRBD1|TRBV28
TGTGCCAGCAGTTTATCGAACAGGGGGTCGTATGGCTACACCTTC
CASSLSNRGSYGYTF
>NA|TRBJ2-1|NA|TRBV7-2
TGTGCCAGCAGCTTAGGGGCTCTCCCCTCCTACAATGAGCAGTTCTTC
CASSLGALPSYNEQFF
>NA|TRBJ1-5|NA|TRBV2
TGTGCCAGCAGGGTTAGGGGGAATCAGCCCCAGCATTTT
CASRVRGNQPQHF
>NA|TRBJ1-2|NA|TRBV19
TGTGCCAGTAGTATGATTCGTCCGGGACAACGGTTTAGTAGCTACACCTTC
CASSMIRPGQRFSSYTF
>NA|TRBJ2-3|NA|TRBV18
TGTGCCAGCTCACCATCTAGCCCGGAGGCAGATACGCAGTATTTT
CASSPSSPEADTQYF
>few|TRBJ2-1|NA|TRBV3-1/TRBV3-2
TGTGCCAGCAGCCAAGTAATGTATAACAATGAGCAGTTCTTC
CASSQVMYNNEQFF
>NA|TRBJ1-5|NA|TRBV19
TGTGCCAGTAGCGGGGGGGGGCGCCAGCCCCAGCATTTT
CASSGGGRQPQHF
>few|TRBJ1-2|NA|TRBV6-5
TGTGCCAGCAGTTACTCGGCAGATAACTATGGCTACACCTTC
CASSYSADNYGYTF
>NA|TRBJ2-3|NA|TRBV29-1
TGCAGCGTGCGACAGGCTGGTCTGGGTACGCAGTATTTT
CSVRQAGLGTQYF
>NA|TRBJ2-1|TRBD1|TRBV10-3
TGTGCCATCAGTGAGGGACAGGTTAATGAGCAGTTCTTC
CAISEGQVNEQFF